This T cell receptor (beta chain) appears in the sequencing data of a study of blood T cell repertoires in COVID-19. About the research overall: Sources were T cells, B-cell-depleted T cells, or PBMCs; the material itself was cDNA or gDNA.

CDR3 length: 14 residues. From germline, CDR1 is LGHNA and CDR2 YSLEER. The ends were cut back, 4 bases at V and 2 bases at J, with 12 bases in the middle. Seattle's cohort entered during active infection and was followed longitudinally. Per the authors' pipeline: Amplification of reference gene primers was used by the study to estimate nucleated cell counts. TCRdb's table, derived via immunoSEQ multiplex PCR, lists solely in-frame clones and lacks some. That table gives V, J and clone size, and the DNA gave D and trimming. The sample contains 150,000 to 200,000 clones, 80% to 90% of which appear only once.

The chain joins TRBV4-3 to TRBJ2-7; possibly TRBD2 for D (6 bases). This clonotype was obtained from a woman in her fifties or sixties with COVID-19, enrolled during active disease. The specimen was peripheral blood. The CDR3 nucleotides are TGCGCCAGCAGCCTCGGGGGTATGGCCTACGAGCAGTACTTC. Translating it yields CASSLGGMAYEQYF.